A selection of T cell receptor beta chains follows, all from one sample in a study of blood T cell repertoires in COVID-19. Some clones are missing from TCRdb's copy, which holds only in-frame ones; the method was immunoSEQ multiplex PCR. This sample yields 300,000 to 400,000 clones, of which about 92% are seen a single time; about 2.4% belongs to the top ten. The sequencing input was PBMCs or T cells enriched from blood (not recorded which). The receptors were sampled from a man aged 55-75 years who had recovered from COVID-19. CDR3s include the opening cysteine and the closing phenylalanine or tryptophan. The D gene is left open where the match is weak. Clone sizes are given selectively: once, few, many, or a class where the clone is expanded.

v_gene	len	abundance	d_gene	j_gene	CDR3nt	CDR3aa
TRBV11-2	15	-	-	TRBJ2-2	TGTGCCAGCAGCTTAGAAACAGGGAAGGCCGGGGAGCTGTTTTTT	CASSLETGKAGELFF
TRBV30	13	-	TRBD1	TRBJ2-7	TGTGCCTGGGGGACAGGGGTTTCCTACGAGCAGTACTTC	CAWGTGVSYEQYF
TRBV19	16	once	-	TRBJ2-1	TGTGCCAGTAGTATCCACTTCCAAGTTTCCTACAATGAGCAGTTCTTC	CASSIHFQVSYNEQFF
TRBV6-2/TRBV6-3	18	-	-	TRBJ1-5	TGTGCCAGCAGTTACAAGGGACATCTCTACAGTGAAAAGGAGCCCCAGCATTTT	CASSYKGHLYSEKEPQHF
TRBV27	14	-	TRBD2	TRBJ2-7	TGTGCCAGCAGTTTACTAGCGGGAGCTTACGAGCAGTACTTC	CASSLLAGAYEQYF
TRBV12-3/TRBV12-4	13	-	-	TRBJ1-2	TGTGCCAGCACCCCGGAGGGGTTGCTCGGCTACACCTTC	CASTPEGLLGYTF
TRBV5-1	17	-	-	TRBJ2-7	TGCGCCAGCAGCTTGAGGGGGGGGTCCGCAAGGCCCTACGAGCAGTACTTC	CASSLRGGSARPYEQYF
TRBV12-3/TRBV12-4	12	-	-	TRBJ1-1	TGTGCCAGCGCCCCCGTGAGGACTGAAGCTTTCTTT	CASAPVRTEAFF
TRBV23-1	15	-	TRBD1	TRBJ2-2	TGCGCCAGCAGTCGTGGGGACAGGCTCAGGCGGGAGCTGTTTTTT	CASSRGDRLRRELFF
TRBV9	15	-	-	TRBJ2-7	TGTGCCAGCAGCGTCTCCGTTGATCCCTACTACGAGCAGTACTTC	CASSVSVDPYYEQYF
TRBV2	15	few	TRBD2	TRBJ2-3	TGTGCCAGCAGATCGAGCGGGAGGCTCACAGATACGCAGTATTTT	CASRSSGRLTDTQYF
TRBV11-3	14	-	-	TRBJ2-5	TGTGCCAGCAGTCTACTAGCTACCCAAGAGACCCAGTACTTC	CASSLLATQETQYF
TRBV6-2/TRBV6-3	12	-	-	TRBJ2-7	TGTGCCAGCAGTTCCGGTCCCTACGAGCAGTACTTC	CASSSGPYEQYF
TRBV4-1	18	-	TRBD1	TRBJ1-4	TGCGCCAGCAGCCAAGATACCAGAGCAGGGGGGTCTAATGAAAAACTGTTTTTT	CASSQDTRAGGSNEKLFF
TRBV29-1	12	-	-	TRBJ1-2	TGCAGCGTTGGTGGACAAAACTATGGCTACACCTTC	CSVGGQNYGYTF
TRBV30	12	once	-	TRBJ2-7	TGTGCCTGGAGTCCGACAGGAGGCGAGCAGTACTTC	CAWSPTGGEQYF
TRBV6-6	15	-	-	TRBJ2-3	TGTGCCAGCAGCCCCGGGGTCTATAGTGGAGATACGCAGTATTTT	CASSPGVYSGDTQYF
TRBV7-2	15	-	TRBD2	TRBJ2-2	TGTGCCAGCAGCATTAGCGGGGGGAACACCGGGGAGCTGTTTTTT	CASSISGGNTGELFF
TRBV7-2	15	few	TRBD2	TRBJ2-3	TGTGCCAGCAGCTCCACGGGACTAGAAGCAGATACGCAGTATTTT	CASSSTGLEADTQYF
TRBV10-3	13	-	-	TRBJ1-4	TGTGCCACCAGGGCAGACATAAATGAAAAACTGTTTTTT	CATRADINEKLFF
TRBV7-3	15	once	TRBD1	TRBJ2-5	TGTGCCAGCAGCCCCACCGGGACAGGGGTCGAGACCCAGTACTTC	CASSPTGTGVETQYF
TRBV27	14	once	TRBD1	TRBJ1-6	TGTGCCAGCAGTTTAGAGAGGGGGCACTCACCCCTCCACTTT	CASSLERGHSPLHF
TRBV7-2	15	-	-	TRBJ2-7	TGTGCCAGCAGCTCTCCGGGACTCCTGGGTGGGGAGCAGTACTTC	CASSSPGLLGGEQYF
TRBV6-2/TRBV6-3	12	once	-	TRBJ1-5	TGTGCCAGCAGTTCAGGGTCCCAGCCCCAGCATTTT	CASSSGSQPQHF
TRBV5-5	13	few	TRBD1	TRBJ1-2	TGTGCCAGCAGCCGGGACAGGGGCTATGGCTACACCTTC	CASSRDRGYGYTF
TRBV29-1	14	-	-	TRBJ1-3	TGCAGCGTTGGAGCTAATCCCCCTGGAAACACCATATATTTT	CSVGANPPGNTIYF